This T cell receptor (beta chain) was identified in a study of blood T cell repertoires in COVID-19. The CDR3 length is 15 residues. Germline lookup yields CDR1 SGHTA and CDR2 FQGNSA. Losses at the gene ends were 5 bases for V and 2 bases for J; bases not matched to a gene: 6. Repertoires were generated with immunoSEQ multiplex PCR, while TCRdb's copy carries only in-frame clones and drops some. Of roughly 500,000 clones in the sample, approximately 90% are singletons; the top ten hold more than 7.5%. Participants' reported clinical history set cohort assignment. This chain uses TRBV7-2 with TRBJ2-4, with 7 bases lining up with TRBD1. This receptor was identified in a woman aged 55-69 years who had recovered from COVID-19. Material for sequencing was PBMCs or T cells enriched from blood (not recorded which). The CDR3 sequence is CASSPEQGPKNIQYF. The DNA of the CDR3 is TGTGCCAGCAGCCCTGAACAGGGGCCCAAAAACATTCAGTACTTC.